The 29 T cell receptor beta chains below come from one sample, sequenced in a study of CD8+CD57+ T cells in acquired aplastic anemia. Profiling of TCR beta VDJ combinations and CDR3 sequences used genomic DNA as template. TCRdb reprocessed the reads via MiXCR and lists one record per CDR3 protein. The data hold 150,000 to 200,000 distinct CDR3 sequences, with roughly 50% observed a single time. Patients picked for sequencing had shown CD8+CD57+ cell expansion detected by flow cytometry. The sequencing sample was made of sorted CD4+, CD8+, or CD8+CD57+ T cells (not recorded which) from PBMCs. Receptors originate from a human donor with aplastic anemia.

The sample holds one count of this clonotype. The chain carries TRBV19 and TRBJ2-2; D unclear. Trimming cost V 3 bases and J 3 bases, with 11 bases left between them. The CDR3 is 15 amino acids. Looked up from germline, CDR1 is LNHDA and CDR2 is SQIVND (reference sequence). The CDR3 DNA sequence: TGTGCCAGTAGTATTCACGGCGGCGACACCGGGGAGCTGTTTTTT. This codes for CASSIHGGDTGELFF.

The chain combines TRBV2 with TRBJ2-7; no definite D call. The germline V and J ends were trimmed by 10 bases and 0 bases, with 19 bases remaining between them. The CDR3 loop spans 15 amino acids. The V gene's germline CDR1 is SNHLY and CDR2 FYNNEI. The CDR3 coding sequence is TGTGCCACCCACTATAGCACGGCCAGCTCCTACGAGCAGTACTTC. Translating gives CATHYSTASSYEQYF.

In this sample, this clonotype turned up many times. V usage is TRBV19 and J usage is TRBJ1-2, with a weak D call TRBD1 (6 bases). CDR3 size: 14 residues. V lost 5 bases, J lost 8 bases, and 18 bases lay in between. Germline V CDR1 and CDR2: LNHDA, SQIVND (reference sequence). In DNA, the CDR3 is TGTGCCAGTAGTCCTCTTCAGGGGTACGAGGGCTACACCTTC. Protein: CASSPLQGYEGYTF.

A remark on this clonotype: Being one base from a much bigger clone, this may be a read error. In this CDR3 the conserved last residue, phenylalanine or tryptophan, is missing, so a read error is likely. The rearrangement joins TRBV6-1 to TRBJ1-2; D remains unclear. Per germline, CDR1 MNHNS and CDR2 SASEGT. V gave up 3 bases and J gave up 1 base, with 6 bases separating them. The CDR3 runs 13 residues. The CDR3 loop is CASSDTFNYGYTS. CDR3 nucleotides: TGTGCCAGCAGTGACACGTTTAACTATGGCTACACCTCC.

With regard to this clonotype: One end of the junction is discordant with germline, which a read error may explain. The chain has TRBV7-3 and TRBJ2-2; D is perhaps TRBD2 (6 bases). In germline, CDR1 is SGHTA, CDR2 FQGTGA. The CDR3 is 15 amino acids. CDR3: CASSSLSGATGELFF. For the CDR3, the DNA is TGTGCTAGCAGCTCCCTTTCGGGAGCTACCGGGGAGCTGTTTTTT.

This clonotype was detected once. V is TRBV11-2 and J is TRBJ2-7; possibly TRBD2 for D (6 bases). CDR3 length: 17 residues. In germline, CDR1 is SGHAT, CDR2 FQNNGV. Trimming removed 8 bases from V and 1 base from J, with 24 bases in between. CDR3 bases: TGTGCCAGCCAGCAGCTTAACGGGACTCGACCTTCCTACGAGCAGTACTTC. Amino acid sequence: CASQQLNGTRPSYEQYF.

About this clonotype: Mismatch with germline at one junction end may stem from a read error. J is TRBJ1-1 and V is TRBV10-2; D remains unclear. The CDR3 consists of 13 residues. CDR1 and CDR2 (germline): WSHSY, SAAADI. This CDR3 reads CAGSESPITEAFF. CDR3 bases: TGCGCCGGCAGCGAGTCCCCGATTACTGAAGCTTTCTTT.

The rearrangement links TRBV5-6 to TRBJ1-3; D call uncertain. Trimming shortened V by 1 base and J by 7 bases, and 15 bases separated the two germline ends. Germline V CDR1 and CDR2: SGHDT, YYEEEE. The CDR3 runs 15 residues. The CDR3 region has the DNA TGTGCCAGCAGCTTGCCCCCAGCGAGATCGAACACCATATATTTT. Residues: CASSLPPARSNTIYF.

This clonotype was seen many times. The gene calls are TRBV12-3 or TRBV12-4 and TRBJ2-3, with a possible D match to TRBD1 (5 bases). V lost 6 bases, J lost 4 bases, and 17 bases lay in between. This CDR3 is built from 15 residues. CDR3 amino acids: CASSALGVRADTQYF. CDR3 nucleotides: TGTGCCAGCAGCGCCCTAGGGGTGAGAGCAGATACGCAGTATTTT.

CDR3 amino acids: CATSVLTGDDSSYEQYF. The CDR3 DNA reads TGTGCCACCAGTGTCTTAACAGGGGACGATAGCTCCTACGAGCAGTACTTC. This chain connects TRBV24-1 to TRBJ2-7; 7 bases fit TRBD1. The germline gives CDR1 KGHDR, CDR2 SFDVKD. J lost 0 bases, V lost 5 bases, and 12 bases had no gene match. The CDR3 is 17 amino acids.

This clonotype was seen many times. The chain carries TRBV5-4 and TRBJ2-5; the match to TRBD2 covers 8 bases. After removal of 4 bases from V and 5 bases from J, the junction contained 10 bases not matched to a gene. CDR3 length: 15 residues. Germline loops: CDR1 SGHNT, CDR2 YYREEE (reference sequence). In DNA form, the CDR3 reads TGTGCCAGCAGCCCTAACCCGACTAGCGACGAGACCCAGTACTTC. It yields the protein CASSPNPTSDETQYF.

The chain joins TRBV20-1 to TRBJ2-1; D call uncertain. The CDR3 consists of 16 residues. V dropped 6 bases and J dropped 0 bases, with 18 bases sitting between them. Looked up from germline, CDR1 is DFQATT and CDR2 is SNEGSKA (reference sequence). CDR3: CSAQKGGFSSYNEQFF. CDR3 nucleotide sequence: TGCAGTGCGCAGAAGGGTGGTTTCAGCTCCTACAATGAGCAGTTCTTC.

This clonotype has just a few counts. The V gene is TRBV30, the J gene TRBJ1-1; 8 bases match TRBD1. With 3 bases clipped from V and 7 bases from J, the junction kept 7 bases outside the gene matches. The CDR3 is 13 residues long. CDR1 is GTSNPN, CDR2 SVGIG, per germline (reference sequence). CDR3 bases: TGTGCCTGGAGGTACAGGGGGGATGGTGAAGCTTTCTTT. It is translated as CAWRYRGDGEAFF.

This clonotype appeared a few times. The gene calls are TRBV7-9 and TRBJ2-7; D is unresolved. V was trimmed by 3 bases and J by 4 bases, leaving 16 bases between them. This CDR3 has 15 amino acids. Germline values: CDR1 SEHNR, CDR2 FQNEAQ (reference sequence). The CDR3 DNA is TGTGCCAGCAGCTTGGGCCTTTTAGGGCCTTACGAGCAGTACTTC. Residues: CASSLGLLGPYEQYF.

This clonotype was recorded many times. The genes are TRBV19 and TRBJ1-2; tentative D call: TRBD1 (5 bases). The CDR3 contains 13 residues. Trimming pared 6 bases from V and 8 bases from J, leaving 16 bases between. Germline loops: CDR1 LNHDA, CDR2 SQIVND (reference sequence). The CDR3 protein is CASRSASRGGYTF. DNA for the CDR3: TGTGCCAGTAGATCAGCGAGCCGGGGGGGCTACACCTTC.

This clonotype occurred many times. This chain connects TRBV7-2 to TRBJ1-5, with unresolved D. The length of the CDR3 is 14 residues. Trimming left V 3 bases short and J 1 base short, with 7 bases between. Germline assignment: CDR1 SGHTA and CDR2 FQGNSA. The DNA for the CDR3 is TGTGCCAGCAGCTTCGCAGCGAGCAATCAGCCCCAGCATTTT. Residues: CASSFAASNQPQHF.

At least ten counts were recorded for this clonotype. Written as DNA, the CDR3 is TGCAGCGCCGACTCGGCAGGGGGCTACGAGCAGTACTTC. Amino acids: CSADSAGGYEQYF. The chain carries TRBV29-1 and TRBJ2-7, with 7 bases lining up with TRBD1. The CDR3 is 13 amino acids. Germline lookup yields CDR1 SQVTM and CDR2 ANQGSEA. V dropped 7 bases and J dropped 3; count of bases not matched to a gene: 9.

The gene calls are TRBV29-1 and TRBJ1-2; D gene ambiguous. This CDR3 has 10 residues. The germline V gene has CDR1 SQVTM and CDR2 ANQGSEA. Trimming stripped 5 bases from V and 5 bases from J, with 6 bases between. Here the CDR3 reads CSVPEYGYTF. In DNA form, the CDR3 reads TGCAGCGTTCCCGAATATGGCTACACCTTC.

About this clonotype: Mismatch with germline at one junction end may stem from a read error. For the CDR3, the DNA is TGTGCCAGCAGTGATGGGACAGGGGAGACCCAATACTTC. Amino acids: CASSDGTGETQYF. The chain is built from TRBV2 and TRBJ2-5, with 10 nucleotides matching TRBD1. The CDR3 extends over 13 amino acids. Germline V gene data show CDR1 as SNHLY and CDR2 as FYNNEI.

The chain carries TRBV15 and TRBJ2-7; 11 bases align to TRBD2. J was trimmed by 7 bases and V by 3 bases; bases with no gene match: 11. There are 16 residues in the CDR3. The germline V gene has CDR1 LNHNV and CDR2 YYDKDF (reference sequence). CDR3 DNA: TGTGCCACCAGCAGGACCGGGACTAGCGGACCAGGGGAGCAGTACTTC. Translating gives CATSRTGTSGPGEQYF.

This clonotype occurred once. A much larger clone differs by one base, so this may be a read error. The conserved closing phenylalanine or tryptophan is absent in this CDR3, likely reflecting a read error. V and J are TRBV5-1 and TRBJ2-2, with unresolved D. CDR3 length equals 15 residues. Germline values: CDR1 SGHRS, CDR2 YFSETQ. V lost 3 bases and J lost 4, with 13 bases in between. CDR3 region: CASSWNSASTGELFL. CDR3 DNA sequence: TGCGCCAGCAGCTGGAACTCGGCTTCCACCGGGGAGCTGTTTCTT.

This clonotype came up many times. The genes are TRBV4-2 and TRBJ1-1; D may be TRBD1 (6 bases). V was pared by 1 base and J by 3 bases, with 6 bases between. Germline-derived CDR1 and CDR2 are LGHNA and YNFKEQ. The CDR3 runs to 13 residues. The CDR3 DNA reads TGTGCCAGCAGCCAAGCAGGGGACACTGAAGCTTTCTTT. This sequence encodes CASSQAGDTEAFF.

CDR3 sequence (DNA): TGTGCCAGCAGTCATCCGGGACTCCTCAATGAGCAGTTCTTC. It yields the protein CASSHPGLLNEQFF. This chain connects TRBV7-3 to TRBJ2-1, with D tentatively TRBD2 (6 bases). Germline V gene lookup returns CDR1 SGHTA and CDR2 FQGTGA. The V end was cut by 6 bases, the J end by 6 bases, with 15 bases between. There are 14 residues in the CDR3.

CDR3 protein: CSARSDTNTEAFF. CDR3 nucleotides: TGCAGTGCTAGGTCGGATACGAACACTGAAGCTTTCTTT. This sequence joins TRBV20-1 and TRBJ1-1; the D is unclear. Germline V CDR1 and CDR2: DFQATT, SNEGSKA (reference sequence). Trimming took 3 bases from V and 1 from J, leaving 9 bases between them. The CDR3 loop spans 13 amino acids.

This clonotype was detected a few times. The V gene is TRBV28, the J gene TRBJ2-1, with TRBD2 identical over 12 bases. J gave up 4 bases and V 6 bases, and 4 bases lay outside the gene matches. CDR1 is MDHEN and CDR2 is SYDVKM in the germline V gene. This CDR3 contains 15 residues. The CDR3 DNA reads as TGTGCCAGCAGAAGGACTAGCGGGGTTTACAATGAGCAGTTCTTC. This translates into CASRRTSGVYNEQFF.

This clonotype has at least ten counts. The chain combines TRBV19 with TRBJ2-7; no clear D gene. In germline, CDR1 is LNHDA, CDR2 SQIVND (reference sequence). CDR3 length: 13 residues. Trimming pared 3 bases from V and 1 base from J, leaving 7 bases between. This CDR3 is CASSISVSYEQYF. CDR3 nucleotides: TGTGCCAGTAGTATTTCAGTTTCCTACGAGCAGTACTTC. The variable domain in full, completed from reference TRBV19 and TRBJ2-7, reads DGGITQSPKYLFRKEGQNVTLSCEQNLNHDAMYWYRQDPGQGLRLIYYSQIVNDFQKGDIAEGYSVSREKKESFPLTVTSAQKNPTAFYLCASSISVSYEQYFGPGTRLTVT.

This clonotype was observed a few times. The chain employs TRBV2 and TRBJ2-5; D may be TRBD2 (6 bases). The CDR3 has 15 amino acids. From germline, CDR1 is SNHLY and CDR2 FYNNEI. The V gene lost 3 bases and the J gene lost 4 bases, with 15 bases spanning the gap. The CDR3 nucleotides are TGTGCCAGCAGTGAGGGAGGTCGAGGGGCAGAGACCCAGTACTTC. Translated, it gives CASSEGGRGAETQYF.

The chain recombines TRBV20-1 with TRBJ1-2; D gene unclear. Germline V gene lookup returns CDR1 DFQATT and CDR2 SNEGSKA (reference sequence). The V end lost 5 bases, the J end lost 13 bases, and 11 bases lay between the germline ends. CDR3 length: 9 amino acids. CDR3 region: CSAGRRSTF. As DNA, the CDR3 is TGCAGTGCTGGCCGGAGGAGCACCTTC.

This clonotype appeared many times. The genes are TRBV4-1 and TRBJ1-5, with unresolved D. Per the germline V gene, CDR1 is MGHRA and CDR2 is YSYEKL. The CDR3 has 15 residues. V lost 1 base, J lost 7 bases, and 14 bases lay in between. In nucleotides, the CDR3 is TGCGCCAGCAGCCAAGCGGGGAATGGGGAGCAGCCCCAGCATTTT. This translates into CASSQAGNGEQPQHF.